Presented here are 22 T cell receptor beta chains from one specimen sequenced in a study of vaccination effects on CD4 cells after COVID-19. No cognate antigen is known for these TCRs. Profiled with immunoSEQ multiplex PCR; TCRdb holds only in-frame clones, not every one. This repertoire shows tens of thousands of clones, roughly four fifths found once; its top ten account for roughly 15%. ViraFEST expansion of antigen-specific CD4+ T cells with viral peptide pools preceded sequencing. When nine to ten days of culture had elapsed, CD4+ T cells were isolated. It was two doses of either the BNT162b2 or mRNA-1273 vaccine that participants received. The material sequenced was CD4+ T cells from PBMCs cultured with HCoV-229E spike peptides, taken after COVID-19 vaccination. Every receptor here comes from a human donor who received a COVID-19 vaccine.

The chain combines TRBV29-1 with TRBJ2-3; D might be TRBD1 or TRBD2, each matching 6 bases. The germline V gene encodes CDR1 SQVTM and CDR2 ANQGSEA. This CDR3 is 14 amino acids long. Between the trimmed V and J ends, which lost 7 bases and 2 bases, there was a span of 16 bases. The CDR3 nucleotides read TGCAGCGCTGACGGAGGGGGTTTCACAGATACGCAGTATTTT. This gives the protein CSADGGGFTDTQYF.

The chain links TRBV10-2 to TRBJ1-1; D may be TRBD1 (5 bases). Trimming removed 4 bases from V and 0 bases from J, with 6 bases in between. The CDR3 is 13 residues long. Germline CDR1 reads WSHSY; CDR2 reads SAAADI. The CDR3 reads CASSGQMNTEAFF. The CDR3 DNA sequence: TGCGCCAGCAGTGGACAGATGAACACTGAAGCTTTCTTT.

The chain couples TRBV19 to TRBJ1-1, with D uncertain. This CDR3 is 13 amino acids long. V was trimmed by 0 bases and J by 3 bases, leaving 5 bases between them. Germline V gene lookup returns CDR1 LNHDA and CDR2 SQIVND (reference sequence). The CDR3 region has the DNA TGTGCCAGTAGTATAGATCTTGACACTGAAGCTTTCTTT. This gives the protein CASSIDLDTEAFF. Combining the CDR3 with reference TRBV19 and TRBJ1-1 gives the whole variable domain DGGITQSPKYLFRKEGQNVTLSCEQNLNHDAMYWYRQDPGQGLRLIYYSQIVNDFQKGDIAEGYSVSREKKESFPLTVTSAQKNPTAFYLCASSIDLDTEAFFGQGTRLTVV.

This clone was observed a few times. The V gene is TRBV11-3, the J gene TRBJ2-3, with 9 bases aligning to TRBD1. Germline V gene data show CDR1 as SGHNT and CDR2 as YENEEA. V gave up 4 bases and J gave up 4 bases; unmatched junction bases: 9. This CDR3 has 16 residues. CDR3 nucleotides: TGTGCCAGCAGCTATACCGGGACAGGGCGACCAGATACGCAGTATTTT. Translating gives CASSYTGTGRPDTQYF.

The J gene is TRBJ1-3, the V gene TRBV6-5; 7 bases map to TRBD1. Looked up from germline, CDR1 is MNHEY and CDR2 is SVGAGI. The CDR3 is 15 residues long. V was pared by 6 bases and J by 1 base, with 6 bases of the junction left unmatched. The CDR3 DNA reads TGTGCCAGCAGGATTGACAGGGCTTCTGGAAACACCATATATTTT. This translates into CASRIDRASGNTIYF.

CDR3 nucleotides: TGTGCCAGCAGCGCGACAGGGGTTGGCTACACCTTC. Residues: CASSATGVGYTF. V and J are TRBV5-4 and TRBJ1-2; 8 positions match TRBD1. Germline assignment: CDR1 SGHNT and CDR2 YYREEE (reference sequence). The CDR3 runs 12 residues. The V gene end was trimmed by 4 bases and the J gene end by 7 bases; junction bases not matched to a gene: 3.

The chain employs TRBV19 and TRBJ2-6; D tentatively reads TRBD1 or TRBD2 (5 bases each). The CDR3 is 15 residues long. Per germline, CDR1 LNHDA and CDR2 SQIVND (reference sequence). Trimming removed 6 bases from V and 4 bases from J, with 13 bases in between. The CDR3 reads CASRSGTGGANVLTF. The CDR3 nucleotides are TGTGCCAGTAGATCCGGGACCGGGGGGGCCAACGTCCTGACTTTC.

The table lists this clone with a few counts. The J gene is TRBJ1-6, the V gene TRBV6-5; 7 bases agree with TRBD1. The length of the CDR3 is 14 residues. Trimming cost V 6 bases and J 10 bases; bases outside gene matches: 9. The germline V gene has CDR1 MNHEY and CDR2 SVGAGI. CDR3: CASRLGQVKSPLHF. CDR3 bases: TGTGCCAGCAGACTAGGACAGGTCAAATCACCCCTCCACTTT.

V is TRBV5-8 and J is TRBJ1-4; perhaps TRBD1 as D (6 bases). Trimming stripped 8 bases from V and 4 bases from J, with 12 bases between. Germline V gives CDR1 SGHTS, CDR2 YDEGEE. The CDR3 is made up of 13 amino acids. CDR3 sequence: CASMDSVNEKLFF. The CDR3 DNA is TGTGCCAGTATGGACAGCGTTAATGAAAAACTGTTTTTT.

The chain joins TRBV5-4 to TRBJ2-3; D call uncertain. Trimming took off 6 bases at V and 0 bases at J, with 8 bases between the two ends. The CDR3 covers 13 residues. The germline CDR1 and CDR2 sequences are SGHNT and YYREEE (reference sequence). The CDR3 DNA reads TGTGCCAGCAAATCGGAGAGCACAGATACGCAGTATTTT. It is translated as CASKSESTDTQYF.

The CDR3 here is CASSLGLQGEQFF. DNA for the CDR3: TGCGCCAGCAGCTTGGGACTGCAGGGTGAGCAGTTCTTC. This chain connects TRBV5-1 to TRBJ2-1; perhaps TRBD1 as D (5 bases). Trimming removed 0 bases at V and 9 bases at J, with 10 bases between. The CDR3 covers 13 residues. From germline, CDR1 is SGHRS and CDR2 YFSETQ. Supplemented by reference TRBV5-1 and TRBJ2-1, the full variable domain reads KAGVTQTPRYLIKTRGQQVTLSCSPISGHRSVSWYQQTPGQGLQFLFEYFSETQRNKGNFPGRFSGRQFSNSRSEMNVSTLELGDSALYLCASSLGLQGEQFFGPGTRLTVL.

The chain joins TRBV10-3 to TRBJ2-7, with D perhaps matching TRBD1 (5 bases). Trimming took off 5 bases at V and 5 bases at J, with 19 bases between the two ends. The germline gives CDR1 ENHRY, CDR2 SYGVKD. The CDR3 has 15 amino acids. In DNA, the CDR3 is TGTGCCATCAGTTCACAGGATGTCGGCTACGACGAGCAGTACTTC. It encodes CAISSQDVGYDEQYF.

The gene calls are TRBV6-5 and TRBJ1-2, with D possibly matching TRBD1 (6 bases). V dropped 6 bases and J dropped 2 bases, with 10 bases sitting between them. Germline V gene sequence: CDR1 MNHEY, CDR2 SVGAGI. The CDR3 length is 13 residues. CDR3 protein: CASRMDSNYGYTF. For the CDR3, the DNA is TGTGCCAGCAGGATGGACAGCAACTATGGCTACACCTTC.

V usage is TRBV10-2 and J usage is TRBJ2-7; 7 bases line up with TRBD1. The CDR3 loop spans 13 amino acids. The V gene's germline CDR1 is WSHSY and CDR2 SAAADI. After removal of 3 bases from V and 3 bases from J, the junction contained 2 bases not matched to a gene. CDR3 bases: TGCGCCAGCAGTGATTACAGGGGCTACGAGCAGTACTTC. Translation: CASSDYRGYEQYF.

The gene calls are TRBV27 and TRBJ2-7; the D is unclear. The germline CDR1 and CDR2 sequences are MNHEY and SMNVEV (reference sequence). The V gene lost 8 bases and the J gene lost 4 bases, with 12 bases spanning the gap. The CDR3 sequence is 12 residues long. The DNA for the CDR3 is TGTGCCAGCGGCCTACATAAATACGAGCAGTACTTC. Its translation is CASGLHKYEQYF.

The rearrangement uses TRBV3-1 (or the pseudogene TRBV3-2) and TRBJ2-5; 10 bases agree with TRBD2. The V gene's germline CDR1 is LGHDT and CDR2 YNNKEL (reference sequence). The CDR3 is 16 amino acids. Trimming took 6 bases from V and 4 from J; bases not matched to a gene: 11. CDR3: CASRRSSGSRRETQYF. For the CDR3, the DNA is TGTGCCAGCAGGCGATCTAGCGGGAGTAGGAGAGAGACCCAGTACTTC.

The chain combines TRBV19 with TRBJ2-2; D possibly corresponds to TRBD1 (5 bases). Germline CDR1 LNHDA, CDR2 SQIVND (reference sequence). Trimming cost V 4 bases and J 4 bases, with 10 bases left between them. This CDR3 spans 14 amino acids. The CDR3 DNA sequence: TGTGCCAGTAGTACGGCGACAGTCACCGGGGAGCTGTTTTTT. Residues: CASSTATVTGELFF.

V is TRBV14 and J is TRBJ2-1, with D tentatively TRBD1 (5 bases). Germline V gene sequence: CDR1 SGHDN, CDR2 FVKESK. V lost 7 bases and J 6 bases, leaving 13 bases between the germline ends. This CDR3 spans 13 amino acids. The CDR3: CASNRYGPNEQFF. Here the CDR3 DNA reads TGTGCCAGCAACAGGTACGGCCCCAATGAGCAGTTCTTC.

The chain is built from TRBV7-9 and TRBJ1-5; unclear D gene. V lost 3 bases to trimming and J lost 2 bases, with 11 bases between them. Germline lookup yields CDR1 SEHNR and CDR2 FQNEAQ (reference sequence). The CDR3 has 15 amino acids. The CDR3 DNA reads TGTGCCAGCAGCTTCGCCTCTTCTGGCAATCAGCCCCAGCATTTT. Amino acids: CASSFASSGNQPQHF.

Only a few counts were recorded for this clone. This sequence joins TRBV6-2 or TRBV6-3 and TRBJ2-2; 13 bases align to TRBD2. V was pared by 7 bases and J by 5 bases, with 7 bases of the junction left unmatched. This CDR3 has 16 amino acids. Germline loops: CDR1 MNHEY, CDR2 SVGEGT. The CDR3 bases are TGTGCCAGCAACCCGACTAGCGGGGGGCGGACCGGGGAGCTGTTTTTT. Translated: CASNPTSGGRTGELFF.

This chain connects TRBV4-2 to TRBJ1-3; D may be TRBD1 (6 bases). This CDR3 is 17 amino acids long. Germline CDR1 reads LGHNA; CDR2 reads YNFKEQ. The V end was cut by 4 bases, the J end by 0 bases, with 16 bases between. In DNA, the CDR3 is TGTGCCAGCAGCCCGGGACAAGTTCAACTCTCTGGAAACACCATATATTTT. It encodes CASSPGQVQLSGNTIYF.

V is TRBV27 and J is TRBJ2-7; 9 bases fit TRBD1. The CDR3 covers 13 residues. The germline V gene encodes CDR1 MNHEY and CDR2 SMNVEV (reference sequence). With 8 bases clipped from V and 5 bases from J, the junction kept 7 bases outside the gene matches. The CDR3 DNA is TGTGCCAGCTCCAGGGACAGGGTCCACGAGCAGTACTTC. This sequence encodes CASSRDRVHEQYF.